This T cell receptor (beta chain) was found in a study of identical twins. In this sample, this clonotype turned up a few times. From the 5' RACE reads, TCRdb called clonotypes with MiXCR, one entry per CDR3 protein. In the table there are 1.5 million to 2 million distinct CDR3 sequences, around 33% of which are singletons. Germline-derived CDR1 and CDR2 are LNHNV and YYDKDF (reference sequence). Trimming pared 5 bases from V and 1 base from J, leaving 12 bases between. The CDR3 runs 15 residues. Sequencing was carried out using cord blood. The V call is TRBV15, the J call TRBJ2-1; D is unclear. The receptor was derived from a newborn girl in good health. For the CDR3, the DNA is TGTGCCACCAGCTCCCCGGCGGATTCCTACAATGAGCAGTTCTTC. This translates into CATSSPADSYNEQFF.